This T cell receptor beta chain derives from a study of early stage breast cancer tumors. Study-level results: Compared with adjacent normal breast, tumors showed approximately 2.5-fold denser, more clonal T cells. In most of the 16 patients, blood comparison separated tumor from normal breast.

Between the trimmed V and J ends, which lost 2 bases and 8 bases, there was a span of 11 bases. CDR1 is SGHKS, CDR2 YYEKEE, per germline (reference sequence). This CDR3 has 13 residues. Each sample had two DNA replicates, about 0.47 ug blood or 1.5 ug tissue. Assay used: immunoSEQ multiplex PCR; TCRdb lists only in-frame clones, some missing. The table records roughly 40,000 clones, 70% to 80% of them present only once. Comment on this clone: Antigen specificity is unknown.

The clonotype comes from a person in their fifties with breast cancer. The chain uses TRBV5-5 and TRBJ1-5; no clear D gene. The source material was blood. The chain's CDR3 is CASSFSPEEPQHF. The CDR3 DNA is TGTGCCAGCAGCTTTTCCCCAGAGGAGCCCCAGCATTTT.